What follows are 4 T cell receptor beta chains derived from one specimen sequenced in a study of blood T cell repertoires in COVID-19. Produced via immunoSEQ multiplex PCR; TCRdb's table is partial and in-frame only. The data hold about 190,000 clones, with around 82% observed a single time. Sequencing was performed on peripheral blood. These TCRs come from a man between 50 and 59 years old with active or convalescent COVID-19.

Only one count was recorded for this clone. This chain uses TRBV6-5 with TRBJ1-1; unclear D gene. This CDR3 comprises 15 residues. The V gene lost 8 bases and the J gene lost 1 base, with 17 bases spanning the gap. The germline V gene encodes CDR1 MNHEY and CDR2 SVGAGI. The CDR3, as DNA: TGTGCCAGCCTGAGTATACAGCCATCGAACACTGAAGCTTTCTTT. It codes for CASLSIQPSNTEAFF.

J is TRBJ1-6 and V is TRBV6-2 or TRBV6-3, with 7 bases lining up with TRBD1. Germline CDR1 reads MNHEY; CDR2 reads SVGEGT. The trim removed 5 bases at V and 0 bases at J, leaving 10 bases unmatched. This CDR3 region has 18 residues. CDR3 bases: TGTGCCAGCAGTCTACCGCAGGGGGTCAGCTCCTATAATTCACCCCTCCACTTT. As protein: CASSLPQGVSSYNSPLHF.

The genes are TRBV19 and TRBJ1-5, with 7 bases aligning to TRBD1. This CDR3 comprises 15 residues. Germline V gene sequence: CDR1 LNHDA, CDR2 SQIVND (reference sequence). The junction had 7 bases not matched to a gene; V was cut back by 6 bases and J by 2 bases. The CDR3 loop reads CASRRQGLGNQPQHF. Written as DNA, the CDR3 is TGTGCCAGTAGACGACAGGGATTGGGCAATCAGCCCCAGCATTTT. The variable domain in full, completed from reference TRBV19 and TRBJ1-5, reads DGGITQSPKYLFRKEGQNVTLSCEQNLNHDAMYWYRQDPGQGLRLIYYSQIVNDFQKGDIAEGYSVSREKKESFPLTVTSAQKNPTAFYLCASRRQGLGNQPQHFGDGTRLSIL.

This chain uses TRBV6-5 with TRBJ2-5; TRBD2 is a possible D gene (6 bases). The ends were cut back, 4 bases at V and 1 base at J, with 7 bases in the middle. The germline V gene encodes CDR1 MNHEY and CDR2 SVGAGI. The length of the CDR3 is 13 residues. The CDR3 sequence: CASSSEGQETQYF. In nucleotides, the CDR3 is TGTGCCAGCAGTTCGGAGGGCCAAGAGACCCAGTACTTC.